These T cell receptor beta chains were read from a single sample in a study of T-cell reconstitution after alpha-beta-depleted transplantation in children. TCRdb passed the PCR reads through MiXCR, listing each CDR3 protein once. The sample includes about 540,000 distinct CDR3 sequences, about 18% of them seen just once. The material was PBMCs from the stem cell graft donor, obtained from the stem cell graft. These receptors were taken from a human donor who donated a stem cell graft to a child with acute lymphoblastic leukemia. Each CDR3 is given with its conserved first and last residue. Fields, in order: clone size, D gene, J gene, V gene, CDR3 DNA, CDR3 protein. The D gene is left open where the match is weak. Some rows have no size entry. The others give once, few or many, or a class for an expanded clone.

>many|.|TRBJ2-6|TRBV19
TGTGCCAGTAGTGTAGGAGGGGCCAACGTCCTGACTTTC
CASSVGGANVLTF
>.|TRBD2|TRBJ2-7|TRBV4-1
TGCGCCAGCAGCCAGACCCCGGGACTAGCGGGAGACGAGCAGTACTTC
CASSQTPGLAGDEQYF
>.|TRBD1|TRBJ2-1|TRBV7-9
TGTGCCAGCAGCGCTCGACAGGGGAGCAATGAGCAGTTCTTC
CASSARQGSNEQFF
>few|.|TRBJ2-1|TRBV15
TGTGCCACCAGCAGAGACCCCGGGGATCACAATGAGCAGTTCTTC
CATSRDPGDHNEQFF
>.|.|TRBJ1-1|TRBV20-1
TGCAGTGCTAGAGCTCGAGACAGCTATGAAGCTTTCTTT
CSARARDSYEAFF
>few|.|TRBJ2-1|TRBV28
TGTGCCAGCAGTTTTGGGACTGATGGCCACAATGAGCAGTTCTTC
CASSFGTDGHNEQFF
>few|.|TRBJ1-2|TRBV20-1
TGCAGTGCGTTTGGGACGGTAACCGGCTACACCTTC
CSAFGTVTGYTF
>few|.|TRBJ2-2|TRBV29-1
TGCAGCGTAAAAGGGAGCGGCCCCGGGGAGCTGTTTTTT
CSVKGSGPGELFF
>few|TRBD2|TRBJ2-4|TRBV6-2/TRBV6-3
TGTGCCAGCAGGAGCGGGGATTTAGCCAAAAACATTCAGTACTTC
CASRSGDLAKNIQYF
>.|TRBD2|TRBJ2-3|TRBV20-1
TGCAGTGCCGTGAGACTAGCGGGAGGCGGGACGCAGTATTTT
CSAVRLAGGGTQYF
>.|TRBD2|TRBJ2-1|TRBV7-3
TGTGCCAGCAGCCGTACTAGCGGGAGAAACAATGAGCAGTTCTTC
CASSRTSGRNNEQFF
>few|TRBD2|TRBJ2-7|TRBV20-1
TGCAGTGCTGAAAAAAGTAGCGGGAGGGTCTCCGAGCAGTACTTC
CSAEKSSGRVSEQYF
>.|.|TRBJ1-4|TRBV3-1
TGTGCCAGCAGCCAAGAACACCGTGCGGGGACTAATGAAAAACTGTTTTTT
CASSQEHRAGTNEKLFF
>many|TRBD1|TRBJ2-7|TRBV10-3
TGTGCCATCACCACCGGGACAGGCTTCTACGAGCAGTACTTC
CAITTGTGFYEQYF
>.|.|TRBJ2-3|TRBV7-8
TGTGCCAGCAGCTTAGATGGGGGAGGAAGCACAGATACGCAGTATTTT
CASSLDGGGSTDTQYF
>few|.|TRBJ2-1|TRBV5-1
TGCGCCAGCAGCTTGCGGGCTAGCTTCGGTCATGAGCAGTTCTTC
CASSLRASFGHEQFF
>few|TRBD1|TRBJ2-1|TRBV15
TGTGCCACCAGCAGAGATGGGACAGAAGACAATGAGCAGTTCTTC
CATSRDGTEDNEQFF
>once|TRBD1|TRBJ2-1|TRBV19
TGTGCCAGTAGTATCCAGGACAGGGTGAATGAGCAGTTCTTC
CASSIQDRVNEQFF
>.|TRBD1|TRBJ1-1|TRBV10-3
TGTGCCATCAGTAGAGGGACAGCCAACACTGAAGCTTTCTTT
CAISRGTANTEAFF
>few|.|TRBJ1-1|TRBV7-8
TGTGCCAGCAGCTTAGCGGCCAGGCCTATGAACACTGAAGCTTTCTTT
CASSLAARPMNTEAFF
>.|.|TRBJ1-3|TRBV30
TGTGCCTACAGGAGCTCTGGAAACACCATATATTTT
CAYRSSGNTIYF
>.|.|TRBJ1-6|TRBV3-1
TGTGCCAGCAGCCAAGAATGGGATTCACCCCTCCACTTT
CASSQEWDSPLHF
>.|.|TRBJ2-2|TRBV20-1
TGCAGTGCTAAAAGGACAAAGAACACCGGGGAGCTGTTTTTT
CSAKRTKNTGELFF
>many|TRBD1|TRBJ1-1|TRBV5-1
TGCGCCAGCAGCTTGGGGGACAGGGGCCGTGAAGCTTTCTTT
CASSLGDRGREAFF
>few|.|TRBJ2-3|TRBV10-2
TGCGCCAGCAGTGTGGCTAGCCGGGCAGATACGCAGTATTTT
CASSVASRADTQYF
>many|TRBD2|TRBJ2-7|TRBV20-1
TGCAGTGCTAGAGACAACAGGGGGCGACTAGCGGGATACCACGAGCAGTACTTC
CSARDNRGRLAGYHEQYF
>many|.|TRBJ2-3|TRBV12-3/TRBV12-4
TGTGCCAGCACCGGGACGAATACAGATACGCAGTATTTT
CASTGTNTDTQYF
>.|.|TRBJ1-5|TRBV9
TGTGCCAGCAGCCCGAAGGATTCTACCCGTGGTCAGCCCCAGCATTTT
CASSPKDSTRGQPQHF
>.|TRBD1|TRBJ1-2|TRBV20-1
TGCAGTGCTAGAGCTTTCGGACAGGGCTATGGCTACACCTTC
CSARAFGQGYGYTF
>few|TRBD1|TRBJ2-7|TRBV5-1
TGCGCCAGCAGCCTAATTCTCGGACAGGGGGAGCAGTACTTC
CASSLILGQGEQYF
>.|.|TRBJ2-1|TRBV6-5
TGTGCCAGCAGTTACTCGATCAGGGGCTCCTACAATGAGCAGTTCTTC
CASSYSIRGSYNEQFF
>.|.|TRBJ2-5|TRBV7-6
TGTGCCAGCAGCTCGAAGTTAGGTTCCCGCGGCGAGACCCAGTACTTC
CASSSKLGSRGETQYF
>few|.|TRBJ1-5|TRBV24-1
TGTGCCACCAGTGAGAATGGACCCTACCCAAATCAGCCCCAGCATTTT
CATSENGPYPNQPQHF
>.|TRBD1|TRBJ1-6|TRBV10-3
TGTGCCATCAGGCCCGGGACAGGGGATAATTCACCCCTCCACTTT
CAIRPGTGDNSPLHF
>.|.|TRBJ2-2|TRBV5-1
TGCGCCAGCAGCTTTGGGCGACAGAGTGAGAACACCGGGGAGCTGTTTTTT
CASSFGRQSENTGELFF
>few|.|TRBJ2-1|TRBV20-1
TGCAGTGCTAGTCACCTGGACCGAGACAATGAGCAGTTCTTC
CSASHLDRDNEQFF
>few|.|TRBJ2-7|TRBV5-1
TGCGCCAGCAGCTTACTAGTCTCCTACGAGCAGTACTTC
CASSLLVSYEQYF
>.|.|TRBJ1-3|TRBV5-5
TGTGCCAGCAGCTTGGCCATCGGGGGAGGCCCTGGAAACACCATATATTTT
CASSLAIGGGPGNTIYF
>few|.|TRBJ1-2|TRBV20-1
TGCAGTGCTAGAAAACCGGGACCGGACTATGGCTACACCTTC
CSARKPGPDYGYTF
>few|.|TRBJ2-2|TRBV30
TGTGCCTGGAGTGTCCGGAACGGGGAGCTGTTTTTT
CAWSVRNGELFF
>.|.|TRBJ2-7|TRBV5-1
TGCGCCAGCAGCCAAGTCGACGTACTCTACGAGCAGTACTTC
CASSQVDVLYEQYF
>few|.|TRBJ2-5|TRBV20-1
TGCAGTGCTAGGGGCTGGAGCCAAGAGACCCAGTACTTC
CSARGWSQETQYF
>.|.|TRBJ2-1|TRBV4-1
TGCGCCAGCAGCCAAGATAGGCTAGCGCCTTACAATGAGCAGTTCTTC
CASSQDRLAPYNEQFF
>.|TRBD1|TRBJ2-5|TRBV18
TGTGCCAGCTCACTCACCGGGACAGCGCACCAAGAGACCCAGTACTTC
CASSLTGTAHQETQYF
>.|.|TRBJ1-2|TRBV27
TGTGCCAGCAGATTTTTGTCCCGGATGGAATCTGGGGATGGCTACACCTTC
CASRFLSRMESGDGYTF
>few|TRBD1|TRBJ1-3|TRBV18
TGTGCCAGCTCACACCGGACAGGCGACGTGGGAGGAAACACCATATATTTT
CASSHRTGDVGGNTIYF
>.|TRBD1|TRBJ2-2|TRBV27
TGTGCCAGCAGTTTACAGGGGGCCCCGAACACCGGGGAGCTGTTTTTT
CASSLQGAPNTGELFF
>.|.|TRBJ2-7|TRBV20-1
TGCAGTGCTAGAGGGGCTACTCCGGGGGTTCGCTCCTACGAGCAGTACTTC
CSARGATPGVRSYEQYF
>.|TRBD2|TRBJ2-4|TRBV20-1
TGCAGTGCTAGGACGACTAGCGGATTGGGAGCCAAAAACATTCAGTACTTC
CSARTTSGLGAKNIQYF
>few|.|TRBJ2-7|TRBV3-1
TGTGCCAGCAGCCATGCCCGGGACGTCTTATTCTACGAGCAGTACTTC
CASSHARDVLFYEQYF
>.|TRBD2|TRBJ2-1|TRBV11-2
TGTGCCAGCAGCTTAAAGACTAGCGGGATTGAGCAGTTCTTC
CASSLKTSGIEQFF
>few|.|TRBJ2-5|TRBV5-1
TGCGCCAGCAGCTCGGGCAGGGTGGAACGGGAGACCCAGTACTTC
CASSSGRVERETQYF
>few|.|TRBJ1-6|TRBV6-5
TGTGCCAGCAGTTACTCGTATGGGGCCCTACTCTCCTATAATTCACCCCTCCACTTT
CASSYSYGALLSYNSPLHF
>.|TRBD1|TRBJ2-3|TRBV7-6
TGTGCCAGCAGCTTAAGGGGGCTGGGAGATACGCAGTATTTT
CASSLRGLGDTQYF
>.|TRBD2|TRBJ2-1|TRBV4-1
TGCGCCAGCAGCCAAGTTGGAAGCGGGAGAAGGAATGAGCAGTTCTTC
CASSQVGSGRRNEQFF
>few|.|TRBJ1-4|TRBV20-1
TGCAGTGCTAGACTCAATGAAAAACTGTTTTTT
CSARLNEKLFF
>.|.|TRBJ2-2|TRBV6-1
TGTGCCAGCAACCGAGAAGGCTCGAACACCGGGGAGCTGTTTTTT
CASNREGSNTGELFF
>.|TRBD2|TRBJ2-1|TRBV5-1
TGCGCCAGCTCAACCCTTTCCCCCAGGGAGGGCAATGAGCAGTTCTTC
CASSTLSPREGNEQFF
>few|TRBD2|TRBJ2-7|TRBV15
TGTGCCACCAGCAGAGGGGAGGGCGAGCAGTACTTC
CATSRGEGEQYF